This TCR beta chain derives from a study of regulatory T cells in long-lasting Graves disease. Study-level points and caveats: Researchers examined only peripheral blood and not thyroid tissue. Reduced TCR diversity was observed in persistent Graves' patients versus newly diagnosed patients. TRBV28, TRBJ1-2 and TRBJ2-5 were segments that persistent disease favored.

As to time point: persistent/refractory GD, antithyroid drugs over 5 years with positive TRAb. There was RNA extracted from PBMCs, and the TCR library was made from it. Unmatched junction bases numbered 19, after V lost 4 bases and J lost 2 bases. Germline V gene sequence: CDR1 ENHRY, CDR2 SYGVKD. CDR3 size: 22 residues. iRepertoire HTBI primers and Arm-PCR of CDR3 regions built TCR beta libraries. MiXCR, applied by TCRdb to the multiplex PCR reads, yields one record per CDR3 protein. Seen here are 400,000 to 500,000 distinct CDR3 sequences, roughly 20% observed once, and the top ten hold over 7.5%. This clonotype was picked up one time. The target antigen is unknown.

The sequence was collected from a female donor with Graves disease. The genes are TRBV10-3 and TRBJ2-2, with 13 bases matching TRBD2. This specimen was peripheral blood mononuclear cells (PBMCs), taken when the disease was refractory, from a patient treated with antithyroid drugs. The CDR3 DNA is TGTGCCATCAGTGCCCGGACTAGCGGGAGTGTCTCGGTAGGCCTAAACACCGGGGAGCTGTTTTTT. Protein product: CAISARTSGSVSVGLNTGELFF.